The 15 T cell receptor beta chains below were found in one sample sequenced in a study of T cells expressing NK-cell markers. TCRdb re-called the 5' RACE reads and catalogs CDR3 proteins one per entry, DNA excluded. The sample has 140,000 or so distinct CDR3 sequences; the top ten hold approximately 12%. Sequences were obtained from blood T cells: a sorted CD56 or NKG2C T cell subset, CD4+ or CD8+ T cells, or bulk PBMC T cells (not recorded which). Receptor source: a man aged 18-30 years in good health.

The chain employs TRBV24-1 and TRBJ1-1; TCRdb names TRBD1, which stays unverified in the absence of DNA. There are 13 residues in the CDR3. The germline CDR1 and CDR2 sequences are KGHDR and SFDVKD. The CDR3 sequence is CATRGTLNTEAFF.

This sequence joins TRBV14 and TRBJ1-1; the D gene TCRdb calls, TRBD1, cannot be checked with no DNA. The CDR3 consists of 15 residues. Germline V gene data show CDR1 as SGHDN and CDR2 as FVKESK. The CDR3 sequence is CASSQTDNMNTEAFF.

The chain uses TRBV29-1 and TRBJ2-4; TCRdb lists TRBD2, though no DNA is available to test this call. CDR1 is SQVTM and CDR2 is ANQGSEA in the germline V gene. The CDR3 extends over 16 amino acids. The CDR3 here is CSVVSAQQTHQNIQYF.

The V call is TRBV14, the J call TRBJ2-7; TCRdb gives TRBD1 as the D gene, but with no DNA this cannot be confirmed. CDR3 size: 17 residues. Germline-derived CDR1 and CDR2 are SGHDN and FVKESK. The CDR3 protein is CASSQGDPGARSYEQYF. Full variable domain (missing parts from reference TRBV14 and TRBJ2-7): EAGVTQFPSHSVIEKGQTVTLRCDPISGHDNLYWYRRVMGKEIKFLLHFVKESKQDESGMPNNRFLAERTGGTYSTLKVQPAELEDSGVYFCASSQGDPGARSYEQYFGPGTRLTVT.

The V gene is TRBV20-1, the J gene TRBJ2-1; TCRdb lists TRBD2, though no DNA is available to test this call. The CDR3 runs 15 residues. The germline CDR1 and CDR2 sequences are DFQATT and SNEGSKA (reference sequence). CDR3 in amino acids: CSARGVVPSYNEQFF.

V is TRBV28 and J is TRBJ2-6. The CDR3 is 15 residues long. Germline-derived CDR1 and CDR2 are MDHEN and SYDVKM. The CDR3 protein is CASTPGFSGANVLTF.

The gene calls are TRBV10-3 and TRBJ1-1. Germline V gene sequence: CDR1 ENHRY, CDR2 SYGVKD. The CDR3 runs 12 residues. The CDR3 protein is CAIGRSNTEAFF.

J is TRBJ2-5 and V is TRBV30; TCRdb calls TRBD2, which cannot be checked without DNA. Germline CDR1 reads GTSNPN; CDR2 reads SVGIG (reference sequence). The CDR3 contains 15 residues. The CDR3 loop is CAWSTLAGYQETQYF.

J is TRBJ2-2 and V is TRBV6-5; as DNA is missing, the TRBD2 call by TCRdb cannot be tested. Germline values: CDR1 MNHEY, CDR2 SVGAGI. The CDR3 contains 15 residues. The CDR3 region is CASSYSAVGAGELFF.

The J gene is TRBJ2-1, the V gene TRBV7-6; TCRdb names TRBD2, which stays unverified in the absence of DNA. The CDR3 spans 15 residues. Per the germline V gene, CDR1 is SGHVS and CDR2 is FNYEAQ. The CDR3 reads CASSGGRAYYNEQFF.

This chain links TRBV20-1 with TRBJ2-7. This CDR3 spans 14 amino acids. The germline gives CDR1 DFQATT, CDR2 SNEGSKA (reference sequence). The CDR3 is CSASERVSTYEQYF.

The chain employs TRBV9 and TRBJ2-1; TCRdb gives TRBD2 as the D gene, but with no DNA this cannot be confirmed. This CDR3 is 21 amino acids long. Germline CDR1 SGDLS, CDR2 YYNGEE. The CDR3 loop is CASSVNTPGLAGEEQFSEQFF.

This chain connects TRBV30 to TRBJ2-1; the TCRdb D gene call, TRBD2, has no DNA to confirm it. Germline V lookup: CDR1 GTSNPN, CDR2 SVGIG (reference sequence). This CDR3 is 13 amino acids long. The CDR3 is CAWRSAGVYEQFF.

This chain connects TRBV12-3 or TRBV12-4 to TRBJ1-5. This CDR3 region has 14 residues. The CDR3 spells CASSLGDFGQPQHF.

The rearrangement uses TRBV5-6 and TRBJ2-3; the D call from TCRdb, TRBD1, cannot be confirmed without DNA. Per germline, CDR1 SGHDT and CDR2 YYEEEE. This CDR3 has 14 amino acids. The CDR3 loop reads CASSQMPGSDTQYF.